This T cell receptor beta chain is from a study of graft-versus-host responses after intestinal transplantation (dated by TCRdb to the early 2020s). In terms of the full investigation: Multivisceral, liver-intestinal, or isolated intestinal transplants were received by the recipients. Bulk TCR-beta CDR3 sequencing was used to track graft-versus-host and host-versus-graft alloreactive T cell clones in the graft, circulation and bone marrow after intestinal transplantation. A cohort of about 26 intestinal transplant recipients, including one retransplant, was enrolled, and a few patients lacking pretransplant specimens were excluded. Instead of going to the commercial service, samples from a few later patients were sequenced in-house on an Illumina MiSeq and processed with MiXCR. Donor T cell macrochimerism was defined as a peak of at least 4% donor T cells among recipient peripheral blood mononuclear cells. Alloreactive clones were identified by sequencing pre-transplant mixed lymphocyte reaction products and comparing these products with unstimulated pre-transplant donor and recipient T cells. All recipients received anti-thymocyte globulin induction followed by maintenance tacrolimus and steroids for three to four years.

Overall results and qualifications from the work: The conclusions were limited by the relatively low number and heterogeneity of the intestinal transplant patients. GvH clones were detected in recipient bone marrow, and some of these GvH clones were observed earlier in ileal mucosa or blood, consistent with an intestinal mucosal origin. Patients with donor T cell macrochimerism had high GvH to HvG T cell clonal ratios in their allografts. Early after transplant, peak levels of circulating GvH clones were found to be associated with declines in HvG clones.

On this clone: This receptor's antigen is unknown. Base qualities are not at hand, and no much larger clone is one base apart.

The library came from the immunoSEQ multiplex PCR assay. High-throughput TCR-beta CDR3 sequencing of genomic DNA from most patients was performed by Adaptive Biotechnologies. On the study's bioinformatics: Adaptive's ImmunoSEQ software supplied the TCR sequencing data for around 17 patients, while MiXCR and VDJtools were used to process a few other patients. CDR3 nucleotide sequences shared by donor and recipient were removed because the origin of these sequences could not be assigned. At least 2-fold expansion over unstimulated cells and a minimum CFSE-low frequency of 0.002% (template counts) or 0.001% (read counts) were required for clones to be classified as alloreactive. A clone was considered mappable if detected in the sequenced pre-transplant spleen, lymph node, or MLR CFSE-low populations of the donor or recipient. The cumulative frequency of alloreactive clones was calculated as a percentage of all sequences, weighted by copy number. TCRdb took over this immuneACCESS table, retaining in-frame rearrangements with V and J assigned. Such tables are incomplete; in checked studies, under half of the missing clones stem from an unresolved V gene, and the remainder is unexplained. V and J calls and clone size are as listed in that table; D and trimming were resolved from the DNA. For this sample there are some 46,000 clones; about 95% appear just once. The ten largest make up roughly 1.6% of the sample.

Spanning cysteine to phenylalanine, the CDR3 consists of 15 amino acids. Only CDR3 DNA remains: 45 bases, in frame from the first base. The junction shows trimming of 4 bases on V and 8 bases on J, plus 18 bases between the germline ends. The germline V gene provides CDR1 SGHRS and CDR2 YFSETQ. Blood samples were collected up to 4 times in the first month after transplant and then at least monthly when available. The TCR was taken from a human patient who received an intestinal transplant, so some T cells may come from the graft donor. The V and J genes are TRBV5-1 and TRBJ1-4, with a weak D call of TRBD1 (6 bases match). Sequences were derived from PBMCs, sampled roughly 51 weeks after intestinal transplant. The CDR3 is CASSEGGRDTEKLFF. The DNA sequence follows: TGCGCCAGCAGCGAGGGTGGCCGGGACACCGAAAAACTGTTTTTT.